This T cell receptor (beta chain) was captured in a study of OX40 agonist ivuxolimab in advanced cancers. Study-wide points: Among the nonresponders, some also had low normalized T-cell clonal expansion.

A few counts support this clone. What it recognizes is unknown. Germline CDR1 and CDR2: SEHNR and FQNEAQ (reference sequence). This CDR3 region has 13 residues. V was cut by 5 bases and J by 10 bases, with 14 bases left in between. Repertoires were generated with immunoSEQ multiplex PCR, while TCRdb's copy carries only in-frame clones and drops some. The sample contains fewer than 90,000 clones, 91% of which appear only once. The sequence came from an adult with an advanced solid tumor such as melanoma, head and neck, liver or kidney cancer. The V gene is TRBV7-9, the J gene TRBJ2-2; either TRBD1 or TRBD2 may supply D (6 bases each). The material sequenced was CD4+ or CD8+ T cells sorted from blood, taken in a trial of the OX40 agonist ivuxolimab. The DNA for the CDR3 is TGTGCCAGCAGCGGAGGGGGGCGGGAGGAGCTGTTTTTT. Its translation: CASSGGGREELFF.